These T cell receptor beta chains were read from a single sample in a study of blood T cell repertoires in COVID-19. The assay was immunoSEQ multiplex PCR, and TCRdb's table has in-frame clones only and misses some. The sample lists around 70,000 clones; 81% were seen once. Sequenced input: peripheral blood. These receptors all stem from a woman aged 65 to 85 with acute or convalescent COVID-19. Both conserved end residues are part of each CDR3. D genes are given only for firm matches. Only part of the rows carry a size: once, few, many, or a class if the clone is expanded.

v_call	clone_size	d_call	j_call	cdr3_nt	cdr3_aa
TRBV18	.	.	TRBJ2-6	TGTGCCAGCTCACCACCGTTTGCCGGGACTGGGGCCAACGTCCTGACTTTC	CASSPPFAGTGANVLTF
TRBV5-6	.	TRBD2	TRBJ2-7	TGTGCCAGCAGCACACCGGGACGGGGACTAGCGGTATACTACGAGCAGTACTTC	CASSTPGRGLAVYYEQYF
TRBV28	.	.	TRBJ2-4	TGTGCCAGCAGCCAAGCGGGTACAGGTTGGTCGCACATTCAGTACTTC	CASSQAGTGWSHIQYF
TRBV19	.	.	TRBJ1-5	TGTGCCAGTAGTATCAGTAGCAATCAGCCCCAGCATTTT	CASSISSNQPQHF
TRBV12-5	once	.	TRBJ2-2	TGTGCTAGTGGTACCCCACAGCTCACTAACACCGGGGAGCTGTTTTTT	CASGTPQLTNTGELFF
TRBV6-1	.	TRBD2	TRBJ2-1	TGTGCCAGCAGTGGAAGGTCTAGCGGGCGGGGCAATGAGCAGTTCTTC	CASSGRSSGRGNEQFF
TRBV15	.	.	TRBJ1-5	TGTGCCACCAGCAGAGATCGGGTAGCGCGAGAGCCCCAGCATTTT	CATSRDRVAREPQHF
TRBV6-5	.	.	TRBJ1-6	TGTGCCAGCAGTTACTCGGGAGGGTATAATTCACCCCCCCACTTT	CASSYSGGYNSPPHF
TRBV18	once	TRBD2	TRBJ2-1	TGTGCCAGCTCAAATAGCGGGAGGGATAATGAGCAGTTCTTC	CASSNSGRDNEQFF
TRBV6-5	once	.	TRBJ2-7	TGTGCCAGCAGAGCCCTGGGGCAGGGCCACCTCGAGCAGTACTTC	CASRALGQGHLEQYF
TRBV15	.	TRBD1	TRBJ1-1	TGTGCCACCAGCGGGGGACAGGGGGCTAACATGAACACTGAAGCTTTCTTT	CATSGGQGANMNTEAFF
TRBV19	.	.	TRBJ1-1	TGTGCCAGTAGGGTCCGTGATCAGGTGAACACTGAAGCTTTCTTT	CASRVRDQVNTEAFF
TRBV9	once	.	TRBJ1-5	TGTGCCAGCAGCGTAGGGGCAGAGAATCAGCCCCAGCATTTT	CASSVGAENQPQHF
TRBV27	.	.	TRBJ2-7	TGTGCCAGCAGTTTAGCCGGAGGGAGCGAGCAGTACTTC	CASSLAGGSEQYF
TRBV7-7	.	.	TRBJ2-3	TGTGCCAGCAGCTTCCAGGTCGCAGATACGCAGTATTTT	CASSFQVADTQYF
TRBV28	.	.	TRBJ2-5	TGTGCCAGCAGTTGGGACATACAGACCCAGTACTTC	CASSWDIQTQYF
TRBV6-4	.	TRBD2	TRBJ2-4	TGTGCCAGCAGTGACCCGCAGAGCGGGAGGGCCGGAAACATTCAGTACTTC	CASSDPQSGRAGNIQYF
TRBV6-6	.	.	TRBJ1-1	TGTGCCAGCAGTTACGCCGGGAACACTGAAGCTTTCTTT	CASSYAGNTEAFF
TRBV5-1	.	TRBD2	TRBJ2-7	TGCGCCAGCAGCTTGGCCCCAACTAGCGGTCCGGCCGAGCAGTACTTC	CASSLAPTSGPAEQYF
TRBV30	.	.	TRBJ1-4	TGTGCCTGGAGAGGACGCGGGGAAAAACTGTTTTTT	CAWRGRGEKLFF
TRBV6-5	once	TRBD1	TRBJ1-6	TGTGCCAGCAGCAGACAGGGGCTATATTCACCCCTCCACTTT	CASSRQGLYSPLHF
TRBV27	once	.	TRBJ1-2	TGTGCCAGCAGTTTTTCAGGACGCCAGGGTGGCTACACCTTC	CASSFSGRQGGYTF
TRBV6-5	.	.	TRBJ2-5	TGTGCCAGCAGGGGGGGGCCCCAAGAGACCCAGTACTTC	CASRGGPQETQYF
TRBV15	.	TRBD2	TRBJ2-1	TGTGCCACCAGCAGTGAGCCGACTAGCTCAAGCGCCTACAATGAGCAGTTCTTC	CATSSEPTSSSAYNEQFF